Included here is one T cell receptor (beta chain) sequence, with context. These data belong to a study of blood T cell repertoires in COVID-19. For the study at large: Researchers got acute and convalescent COVID-19 samples from the United States, Italy and Spain. The cDNA or gDNA used as material had been derived from T cells, B-cell-depleted T cells, or PBMCs.

The data were produced by immunoSEQ multiplex PCR, yet TCRdb's version contains in-frame clones alone and is incomplete. The profile shows fewer than 150,000 clones, 80% to 90% of them singletons. The ends were cut back, 0 bases at V and 5 bases at J, with 10 bases in the middle. The CDR3 is 14 amino acids. CDR1 and CDR2 from the germline V gene are MGHRA and YSYEKL. The source is a woman aged 40 to 50 with acute or convalescent COVID-19. The chain links TRBV4-1 to TRBJ1-2; D perhaps matches TRBD1 (5 bases). The sample consisted of peripheral blood. CDR3 bases: TGCGCCAGCAGCCAAGATAGAACAGGTTATGGCTACACCTTC. It codes for CASSQDRTGYGYTF.